This entry is about one TCR beta chain. The data were taken from a study of control samples from healthy donors and cancer patients. Measured with immunoSEQ multiplex PCR; TCRdb has only the in-frame clones, and not every one. The table has fewer than 130,000 clones, approximately 88% seen once. Material: PBMCs. The receptor comes from a woman aged 55 to 70 with lung cancer.

The CDR3 loop is CACFRDSSYEQYF. In DNA, the CDR3 is TGTGCCTGTTTCCGGGACAGTTCCTACGAGCAGTACTTC. The chain carries TRBV30 and TRBJ2-7; 7 bases agree with TRBD1. Germline V CDR1 and CDR2: GTSNPN, SVGIG (reference sequence). The CDR3 is 13 amino acids. The V gene end was trimmed by 6 bases and the J gene end by 1 base; junction bases not matched to a gene: 6. Combining the CDR3 with reference TRBV30 and TRBJ2-7 gives the whole variable domain SQTIHQWPATLVQPVGSPLSLECTVEGTSNPNLYWYRQAAGRGLQLLFYSVGIGQISSEVPQNLSASRPQDRQFILSSKKLLLSDSGFYLCACFRDSSYEQYFGPGTRLTVT.